These 21 T cell receptor beta chains originate from one sample sequenced in a study of shared T cell receptors in the human thymus. TCRdb keeps only in-frame clones here, not all; method: immunoSEQ multiplex PCR. The profile shows about 380,000 clones, 95% of them singletons. The sequenced sample consisted of thymocytes. These receptors all come from a human donor.

The rearrangement uses TRBV27 and TRBJ2-1; D is unresolved. Trimming left V 1 base short and J 7 bases short, with 14 bases between. CDR1 and CDR2 (germline): MNHEY, SMNVEV (reference sequence). The CDR3 extends over 15 amino acids. The CDR3, as DNA: TGTGCCAGCAGTTTATTGGGCATCCTTCGGAATGAGCAGTTCTTC. Residues: CASSLLGILRNEQFF.

The V and J genes are TRBV7-9 and TRBJ1-1, with 8 positions matching TRBD1. CDR1 is SEHNR and CDR2 is FQNEAQ in the germline V gene (reference sequence). CDR3 length: 16 residues. Trimming removed 1 base from V and 1 base from J; junction bases left unmatched: 5. CDR3 nucleotide sequence: TGTGCCAGCAGCTTAGAACACGGGACAGGGAACACTGAAGCTTTCTTT. This codes for CASSLEHGTGNTEAFF.

The V gene is TRBV19, the J gene TRBJ2-5, with TRBD1 matching 11 bases. Germline V gene sequence: CDR1 LNHDA, CDR2 SQIVND (reference sequence). The CDR3 sequence is 15 residues long. J was trimmed by 2 bases and V by 9 bases; bases with no gene match: 8. For the CDR3, the DNA is TGTGCCAGCAAAATGGGGACAGGGGGTCAAGAGACCCAGTACTTC. Protein product: CASKMGTGGQETQYF.

This chain links TRBV19 with TRBJ1-3; 8 positions match TRBD1. Losses at the gene ends were 6 bases for V and 4 bases for J; bases not matched to a gene: 8. Germline-derived CDR1 and CDR2 are LNHDA and SQIVND (reference sequence). The CDR3 is made up of 15 amino acids. Here the CDR3 reads CASSSGTGHGNTIYF. In nucleotides, the CDR3 is TGTGCCAGTAGCTCCGGGACAGGACACGGAAACACCATATATTTT.

The CDR3 coding sequence is TGTGCCATCAGTAGGACAGGGAATCAGCCCCAGCATTTT. It encodes CAISRTGNQPQHF. This rearrangement joins TRBV10-3 to TRBJ1-5, with 8 positions matching TRBD1. V trimming: 5 bases; J trimming: 4 bases; junction bases outside the gene matches: 1. The CDR3 runs 13 residues. Per germline, CDR1 ENHRY and CDR2 SYGVKD.

The gene calls are TRBV28 and TRBJ2-7; 7 bases are a match to TRBD2. The germline gives CDR1 MDHEN, CDR2 SYDVKM. CDR3 length: 15 residues. V trimming: 5 bases; J trimming: 5 bases; junction bases outside the gene matches: 12. This chain's CDR3 is CASSPLAGVSHEQYF. For the CDR3, the DNA is TGTGCCAGCAGTCCCCTTGCGGGAGTAAGCCACGAGCAGTACTTC.

The chain has TRBV11-2 and TRBJ2-7, with 9 bases fitting TRBD1. Germline loops: CDR1 SGHAT, CDR2 FQNNGV. The CDR3 totals 19 residues. V shed 5 bases, J shed 3 bases, and the junction held 20 bases outside the gene matches. CDR3 nucleotide sequence: TGTGCCAGCAGCGTTCGGACAGGGGCATTTCTTCCTTCGGACTACGAGCAGTACTTC. Protein sequence: CASSVRTGAFLPSDYEQYF.

The chain combines TRBV10-3 with TRBJ1-2; tentatively, D is TRBD1 (5 bases). The germline V and J ends were trimmed by 0 bases and 6 bases, with 14 bases remaining between them. Germline V CDR1 and CDR2: ENHRY, SYGVKD. The CDR3 consists of 15 residues. Here the CDR3 reads CAISESQGAPDGYTF. The CDR3 region has the DNA TGTGCCATCAGTGAGTCTCAGGGCGCCCCAGATGGCTACACCTTC.

The rearrangement uses TRBV19 and TRBJ1-4; 9 bases map to TRBD1. This CDR3 spans 17 amino acids. V dropped 3 bases and J dropped 6; count of bases not matched to a gene: 11. Looked up from germline, CDR1 is LNHDA and CDR2 is SQIVND (reference sequence). CDR3 loop: CASSMGAVGTGYEKLFF. CDR3 coding DNA: TGTGCCAGTAGTATGGGAGCCGTGGGGACAGGGTATGAAAAACTGTTTTTT.

The rearrangement uses TRBV30 and TRBJ2-2, with 7 bases that match TRBD1. The CDR3 loop spans 14 amino acids. Germline V gene data show CDR1 as GTSNPN and CDR2 as SVGIG (reference sequence). The J segment lost 3 bases and the V segment lost 7 bases, leaving 8 bases of the junction unmatched. CDR3 residues: CASRQGSDTGELFF. In DNA, the CDR3 is TGTGCCTCCCGACAGGGTTCGGACACCGGGGAGCTGTTTTTT.

This chain links TRBV6-5 with TRBJ2-7; D might be TRBD1 or TRBD2, each matching 5 bases. From germline, CDR1 is MNHEY and CDR2 SVGAGI. This CDR3 contains 15 residues. V dropped 6 bases and J dropped 1 base, with 16 bases sitting between them. CDR3 sequence (DNA): TGTGCCAGCAGCCTTCAGGGAGAAAGGTCCTACGAGCAGTACTTC. Its translation: CASSLQGERSYEQYF.

J is TRBJ2-3 and V is TRBV27, with a tentative D call TRBD2 (7 bases). The V end was cut by 5 bases, the J end by 1 base, with 25 bases between. Germline V gives CDR1 MNHEY, CDR2 SMNVEV (reference sequence). This CDR3 region has 19 residues. The CDR3 DNA sequence: TGTGCCAGCAGTCCCGAGGGGGAGCTAGCGGATCTCGGCACAGATACGCAGTATTTT. This sequence encodes CASSPEGELADLGTDTQYF.

The gene calls are TRBV7-2 and TRBJ2-1, with D uncertain. V lost 0 bases and J lost 4, with 4 bases in between. The CDR3 sequence is 13 residues long. The germline V gene has CDR1 SGHTA and CDR2 FQGNSA. The CDR3: CASSLAMYNEQFF. CDR3 DNA: TGTGCCAGCAGCTTAGCAATGTACAATGAGCAGTTCTTC.

This chain joins TRBV19 and TRBJ2-3; perhaps TRBD1 as D (6 bases). Between the trimmed V and J ends, which lost 7 bases and 1 base, there was a span of 12 bases. This CDR3 is built from 14 residues. Looked up from germline, CDR1 is LNHDA and CDR2 is SQIVND (reference sequence). CDR3 sequence (DNA): TGTGCCAGTAAGGAGGCAGGGGGCACAGATACGCAGTATTTT. Protein product: CASKEAGGTDTQYF.

This clone was counted a single time. The chain uses TRBV6-1 and TRBJ2-6; TRBD1 aligns across 10 bases. Trimming removed 4 bases from V and 2 bases from J; junction bases left unmatched: 5. This CDR3 contains 17 residues. The germline V gene encodes CDR1 MNHNS and CDR2 SASEGT. The CDR3 protein is CASSGGTGAAGANVLTF. The CDR3 region has the DNA TGTGCCAGCAGTGGGGGGACAGGGGCGGCTGGGGCCAACGTCCTGACTTTC.

The chain combines TRBV4-2 with TRBJ2-7; weak D call: TRBD2 (5 bases). Per the germline V gene, CDR1 is LGHNA and CDR2 is YNFKEQ. This CDR3 region has 14 residues. V was clipped by 3 bases and J by 5 bases, with 14 bases between them. The CDR3 region has the DNA TGTGCCAGCAGCCATTGGACTCACGGGAACGAGCAGTACTTC. This codes for CASSHWTHGNEQYF.

This chain connects TRBV10-1 to TRBJ2-7; TRBD1 is a possible D gene (5 bases). The CDR3 contains 17 residues. Trimming cost V 3 bases and J 2 bases, with 20 bases left between them. Germline V CDR1 and CDR2: WNHNN, SYGVQD (reference sequence). The CDR3 DNA follows: TGCGCCAGCAGTGACACCCTACAGGTCATGGGGACCTACGAGCAGTACTTC. Its protein is CASSDTLQVMGTYEQYF.

The chain links TRBV4-3 to TRBJ2-1; D remains unclear. The germline V gene has CDR1 LGHNA and CDR2 YSLEER. This CDR3 is 19 amino acids long. Between the trimmed V and J ends, which lost 0 bases and 3 bases, there was a span of 21 bases. The DNA for the CDR3 is TGCGCCAGCAGCCAAGATAGGCTACCTGCTCCTATTTTCTACAATGAGCAGTTCTTC. This sequence encodes CASSQDRLPAPIFYNEQFF.

The chain joins TRBV7-9 to TRBJ1-5; D ambiguous. CDR3 length: 19 residues. CDR1 is SEHNR and CDR2 is FQNEAQ in the germline V gene (reference sequence). The V end was cut by 2 bases, the J end by 5 bases, with 25 bases between. CDR3 bases: TGTGCCAGCAGCTTATCGAGAGAGGGAGAAAGGGTTACTGATCAGCCCCAGCATTTT. This translates into CASSLSREGERVTDQPQHF.

The chain employs TRBV15 and TRBJ2-1; 9 positions agree with TRBD2. This CDR3 spans 18 amino acids. V shed 0 bases, J shed 9 bases, and the junction held 15 bases outside the gene matches. Per the germline V gene, CDR1 is LNHNV and CDR2 is YYDKDF (reference sequence). Here the CDR3 reads CATSRDRVAGVQGTEQFF. The CDR3 DNA follows: TGTGCCACCAGCAGAGATAGGGTAGCGGGGGTTCAGGGTACTGAGCAGTTCTTC.

The chain has TRBV6-5 and TRBJ2-1; D might be TRBD2 (5 bases). Looked up from germline, CDR1 is MNHEY and CDR2 is SVGAGI. Trimming removed 4 bases at V and 4 bases at J, with 14 bases between. The CDR3 consists of 15 residues. CDR3 loop: CASSLGVRTYNEQFF. The CDR3 bases are TGTGCCAGCAGTTTGGGAGTACGTACGTACAATGAGCAGTTCTTC.